The clone carrying this T cell receptor beta chain came up a few times. Its target is not known. The junction departs from germline at one end; a sequencing error may be responsible. This record belongs to a study of T-cell memory formation after mild COVID-19. This CDR3 has 13 residues. CDR1 and CDR2 from the germline V gene are LGHNA and YNFKEQ. Study outcomes and limitations: Second-wave clones reaching peak frequency on day 37 lacked confirmed SARS-CoV-2 specificity. The main location of contracting CD4+ clones was CM and EM, and that of contracting CD8+ clones was EMRA. Pre-infection memory showed some responding clones, and this suggested that cross-reactive memory joined.

Constant-segment primers and 5'RACE yielded cDNA libraries for TCR alpha and TCR beta, each carrying sample barcodes and UMIs. TCRdb re-called the 5' RACE reads with MiXCR, one entry per CDR3 protein. The data contain roughly 300,000 distinct CDR3 sequences, about a sixth of them singletons. Sequencing was performed on PBMCs or a T cell subset sorted from them (not recorded which). The chain combines TRBV4-2 with TRBJ2-1; unclear D gene. This TCR came from a man between 18 and 29 years old who had mild COVID-19 (a few samples of this study predate the infection). Cell type and time point are not known. The CDR3 DNA reads as TGTGCCAGCAGCTCGCTCGTAGAAAATGAGAAGTTCTTC. It specifies CASSSLVENEKFF.